This entry lists 19 T cell receptor beta chains sequenced from one sample in a study of long-term antiretroviral therapy in people with HIV. The run of the v3.0 immunoSEQ assay was at survey level. TCRdb's copy holds only in-frame clones and misses some; the assay was immunoSEQ multiplex PCR. In the table there are under 20,000 clones, around 75% of which are singletons. The specimen was unsorted PBMCs, collected 0.5 years before starting antiretroviral therapy. The receptors derive from a man in his late teens or twenties with HIV.

V gene TRBV28 combines with J gene TRBJ2-1; 7 positions match TRBD2. Germline CDR1 reads MDHEN; CDR2 reads SYDVKM. The CDR3 extends over 15 amino acids. With V trimmed by 3 bases and J by 6 bases, 8 bases remained unmatched. CDR3 region: CASSLVRASGNEQFF. The CDR3 bases are TGTGCCAGCAGTTTGGTGAGGGCTAGCGGCAATGAGCAGTTCTTC.

The DNA of the CDR3 is TGTGCCAGCAGTTACGGTGGGACCTCCTACGAGCAGTACTTC. As protein: CASSYGGTSYEQYF. V and J are TRBV6-5 and TRBJ2-7; either TRBD1 or TRBD2 may fit D (5 bases each). Trimming removed 2 bases from V and 0 bases from J, with 8 bases in between. CDR3 length: 14 residues. The germline CDR1 and CDR2 sequences are MNHEY and SVGAGI.

This clone was picked up a small number of times. V and J are TRBV28 and TRBJ2-7, with D perhaps TRBD1 or TRBD2 (5 bases each). Germline CDR1 reads MDHEN; CDR2 reads SYDVKM. The CDR3 has 14 residues. The ends were cut back, 6 bases at V and 4 bases at J, with 16 bases in the middle. CDR3 loop: CASSHPGDGYEQYF. CDR3 in DNA: TGTGCCAGCAGCCATCCCGGGGACGGGTACGAGCAGTACTTC. Full variable domain (missing parts from reference TRBV28 and TRBJ2-7): DVKVTQSSRYLVKRTGEKVFLECVQDMDHENMFWYRQDPGLGLRLIYFSYDVKMKEKGDIPEGYSVSREKKERFSLILESASTNQTSMYLCASSHPGDGYEQYFGPGTRLTVT.

The genes are TRBV5-4 and TRBJ2-1, with D tentatively TRBD1 or TRBD2 (5 bases each). This CDR3 is built from 13 residues. Trimming pared 5 bases from V and 9 bases from J, leaving 15 bases between. CDR1 and CDR2 (germline): SGHNT, YYREEE (reference sequence). The chain's CDR3 is CASSPGTVTEQFF. CDR3 DNA: TGTGCCAGCAGTCCCGGGACGGTCACTGAGCAGTTCTTC.

Only one count was recorded for this clone. This chain joins TRBV5-6 and TRBJ2-7; maybe TRBD1 (5 bases). Germline CDR1 is SGHDT and CDR2 is YYEEEE. Trimming stripped 1 base from V and 6 bases from J, with 8 bases between. The length of the CDR3 is 12 residues. The CDR3 loop is CASSLSTAEQYF. The DNA of the CDR3 is TGTGCCAGCAGCTTGTCGACAGCCGAGCAGTACTTC.

The V gene is TRBV7-8, the J gene TRBJ1-2; D is uncertain. Germline values: CDR1 SGHVS, CDR2 FQNEAQ. CDR3 length: 13 amino acids. Trimming stripped 4 bases from V and 8 bases from J, with 14 bases between. This CDR3 reads CASSSGPEWGYTF. As DNA, the CDR3 is TGTGCCAGCAGCTCAGGACCCGAGTGGGGCTACACCTTC.

The V and J genes are TRBV11-3 and TRBJ2-7; 10 bases map to TRBD1. CDR3 length equals 15 residues. Germline V gene data show CDR1 as SGHNT and CDR2 as YENEEA. The V and J ends lost 5 bases and 1 base, in that order; junction bases with no gene match: 5. The CDR3 nucleotides are TGTGCCAGCAGCCTTATGGGACAGGGGTCCTACGAGCAGTACTTC. It yields the protein CASSLMGQGSYEQYF.

The V gene is TRBV9, the J gene TRBJ2-5, with 7 bases aligning to TRBD2. V gave up 3 bases and J gave up 5 bases; unmatched junction bases: 13. The CDR3 contains 16 residues. CDR1 and CDR2 from the germline V gene are SGDLS and YYNGEE. The CDR3 DNA reads as TGTGCCAGCAGCGCGGGGGGAGGGCCGGCCGGGGAGACCCAGTACTTC. Encoded protein: CASSAGGGPAGETQYF.

The sample holds one count of this clone. The chain uses TRBV7-6 and TRBJ1-2, with D perhaps matching TRBD1 (5 bases). The V gene's germline CDR1 is SGHVS and CDR2 FNYEAQ. V shed 2 bases and J shed 8 bases, with 12 bases lying between them. The CDR3 sequence is 13 residues long. This CDR3 reads CASSLLDNRGYTF. The CDR3 DNA sequence: TGTGCCAGCAGCTTACTGGACAATCGCGGCTACACCTTC.

This rearrangement joins TRBV6-5 to TRBJ1-1, with D perhaps matching TRBD1 (5 bases). The CDR3 loop spans 13 amino acids. Germline assignment: CDR1 MNHEY and CDR2 SVGAGI. Trimming shortened V by 6 bases and J by 5 bases, and 13 bases separated the two germline ends. The DNA for the CDR3 is TGTGCCAGCAGGAAAGGGGTTACGACTGAAGCTTTCTTT. This sequence encodes CASRKGVTTEAFF.

The gene calls are TRBV29-1 and TRBJ2-1, with D maybe TRBD2 (5 bases). CDR1 is SQVTM and CDR2 is ANQGSEA in the germline V gene. The CDR3 totals 11 residues. The V end lost 7 bases, the J end lost 8 bases, and 12 bases lay between the germline ends. DNA for the CDR3: TGCAGCGCCCCTCACGGGGATGAGCAGTTCTTC. Its translation is CSAPHGDEQFF.

The chain employs TRBV16 and TRBJ2-7; TRBD1 is a possible D gene (5 bases). Per germline, CDR1 KGHSY and CDR2 FQNENV. The V end was cut by 1 base, the J end by 5 bases, with 9 bases between. The CDR3 loop spans 13 amino acids. The CDR3 DNA is TGTGCCAGCAGCCAATATCGCAGGGACGAGCAGTACTTC. Translated: CASSQYRRDEQYF.

V and J are TRBV28 and TRBJ2-7; TRBD1 might be the D (6 bases). From germline, CDR1 is MDHEN and CDR2 SYDVKM. The CDR3 runs 14 residues. The V and J ends lost 6 bases and 0 bases respectively, with 12 bases between them. The CDR3 spells CASRGQQGSYEQYF. The CDR3 nucleotides read TGTGCCAGCAGAGGGCAACAGGGCTCCTACGAGCAGTACTTC.

V and J are TRBV10-3 and TRBJ1-1; no clear D gene. The germline V and J ends were trimmed by 5 bases and 6 bases, with 13 bases remaining between them. Germline V CDR1 and CDR2: ENHRY, SYGVKD. This CDR3 is 13 amino acids long. CDR3 DNA: TGTGCCATCAGTCCCGGATCCTCCCCTGAAGCTTTCTTT. The encoded protein is CAISPGSSPEAFF.

The chain has TRBV13 and TRBJ2-7, with no clear D. From germline, CDR1 is PRHDT and CDR2 FYEKMQ (reference sequence). The CDR3 runs 13 residues. Trimming stripped 5 bases from V and 4 bases from J, with 12 bases between. The CDR3 spells CASSPRSLYEQYF. CDR3 in DNA: TGTGCCAGCAGCCCGAGAAGTCTTTACGAGCAGTACTTC.

This clone was detected only once. The rearrangement joins TRBV9 to TRBJ1-4; D is ambiguous. The CDR3 is 16 amino acids. The ends were cut back, 0 bases at V and 0 bases at J, with 9 bases in the middle. The V gene's germline CDR1 is SGDLS and CDR2 YYNGEE. As DNA, the CDR3 is TGTGCCAGCAGCGTAGGGGTCTACGCAACTAATGAAAAACTGTTTTTT. The encoded protein is CASSVGVYATNEKLFF.

This clone qualifies as large. The chain is built from TRBV23-1 and TRBJ2-5; a weak D match, TRBD2 (7 bases). Being an ORF, TRBV23-1 has a function that is uncertain. CDR3 length equals 16 residues. V was cut by 7 bases and J by 5 bases, with 23 bases left in between. For the CDR3, the DNA is TGCGCCAGCATCTCGGGACATGCGGGAGCGTTTGAGACCCAGTACTTC. This encodes CASISGHAGAFETQYF.

The CDR3 spells CASSKGDTQYF. CDR3 coding DNA: TGTGCCAGCAGTAAGGGAGATACGCAGTATTTT. The V call is TRBV6-1, the J call TRBJ2-3; D remains ambiguous. Trimming pared 5 bases from V and 5 bases from J, leaving 5 bases between. CDR1 MNHNS and CDR2 SASEGT come from the germline V gene. The CDR3 spans 11 residues.

The chain couples TRBV9 to TRBJ1-2, with 10 bases matching TRBD1. The V gene's germline CDR1 is SGDLS and CDR2 YYNGEE. The CDR3 extends over 15 amino acids. With V trimmed by 3 bases and J by 8 bases, 10 bases remained unmatched. In DNA, the CDR3 is TGTGCCAGCAGCGCCGACAGGGGGCCCCTGGAGGGCTACACCTTC. Its translation is CASSADRGPLEGYTF.